This entry lists 14 T cell receptor beta chains sequenced from one sample in a study of long-term antiretroviral therapy in people with HIV. A v3.0 immunoSEQ assay was performed at survey level. Measured with immunoSEQ multiplex PCR; TCRdb has only the in-frame clones, and not every one. The sample holds about 35,000 clones, over 60% seen once. Sequenced material: unsorted PBMCs, taken 2 years after starting antiretroviral therapy. The receptors shown here come from a woman aged 50 to 65 with HIV.

The V gene is TRBV7-9, the J gene TRBJ2-3, with 8 bases that match TRBD2. Looked up from germline, CDR1 is SEHNR and CDR2 is FQNEAQ (reference sequence). V gave up 1 base and J gave up 4 bases; unmatched junction bases: 7. This CDR3 comprises 16 residues. DNA for the CDR3: TGTGCCAGCAGCTTAGTAACCGGGGGGGCGTCAGATACGCAGTATTTT. Translation gives CASSLVTGGASDTQYF.

This clone was detected only a few times. The chain links TRBV21-1 to TRBJ2-6; the table's TRBD1 call for D was not verified on the DNA. TRBV21-1 is noted as a pseudogene. CDR3 length: 19 amino acids. CDR3 nucleotide sequence: TGTGCCAGCAGCAAAGTTGGACAGGCCGACGTTTCTGGGGCCAACGTCCTGACTTTC. Protein product: CASSKVGQADVSGANVLTF.

The chain combines TRBV6-5 with TRBJ2-3; TRBD1 matches at 8 bases. CDR3 length: 13 amino acids. Germline V CDR1 and CDR2: MNHEY, SVGAGI. V trimming: 5 bases; J trimming: 6 bases; junction bases outside the gene matches: 4. CDR3 DNA sequence: TGTGCCAGCAGTCGGACAGGGAGGGATACGCAGTATTTT. Its translation: CASSRTGRDTQYF.

V usage is TRBV30 and J usage is TRBJ2-5; weak D call: TRBD1 (6 bases). V was pared by 2 bases and J by 5 bases, with 9 bases between. The germline V gene has CDR1 GTSNPN and CDR2 SVGIG (reference sequence). The length of the CDR3 is 12 residues. The CDR3 region is CAWSPQGETQYF. CDR3 sequence (DNA): TGTGCCTGGAGTCCCCAGGGGGAGACCCAGTACTTC.

V is TRBV10-3 and J is TRBJ2-2; maybe TRBD1 (6 bases). Germline lookup yields CDR1 ENHRY and CDR2 SYGVKD. This CDR3 has 15 residues. Trimming removed 6 bases at V and 0 bases at J, with 11 bases between. The CDR3 bases are TGTGCCATCAGACGGGACACCGCGAACACCGGGGAGCTGTTTTTT. It is translated as CAIRRDTANTGELFF.

The V and J genes are TRBV4-1 and TRBJ1-2; 9 bases map to TRBD1. The junction had 13 bases not matched to a gene; V was cut back by 3 bases and J by 8 bases. The length of the CDR3 is 16 residues. CDR1 MGHRA and CDR2 YSYEKL come from the germline V gene. The CDR3 nucleotides read TGCGCCAGCAGCCAGGCAAGGACAGGGGCCTTATACGGCTACACCTTC. This codes for CASSQARTGALYGYTF.

The chain has TRBV19 and TRBJ2-3; TRBD1 might be the D (6 bases). Germline assignment: CDR1 LNHDA and CDR2 SQIVND (reference sequence). Trimming removed 3 bases at V and 4 bases at J, with 20 bases between. The CDR3 is made up of 17 amino acids. Here the CDR3 DNA reads TGTGCCAGTAGTATCCTTGGGACACTACTCGGAGCAGATACGCAGTATTTT. It translates to CASSILGTLLGADTQYF.

The chain joins TRBV2 to TRBJ2-1; tentative D call: TRBD2 (6 bases). The CDR3 extends over 14 amino acids. Germline assignment: CDR1 SNHLY and CDR2 FYNNEI. V shed 3 bases and J shed 3 bases, with 9 bases lying between them. The CDR3 sequence is CASSDGRDYNEQFF. The CDR3 DNA reads as TGTGCCAGCAGTGACGGGCGGGACTACAATGAGCAGTTCTTC.

By its share, this clone is medium-sized. The rearrangement links TRBV6-4 to TRBJ2-4, with 9 bases fitting TRBD2. The junction had 16 bases not matched to a gene; V was cut back by 7 bases and J by 3 bases. Germline V gene data show CDR1 as MRHNA and CDR2 as SNTAGT. The length of the CDR3 is 18 residues. The CDR3 sequence: CASTSFLKRGAVKNIQYF. The CDR3 nucleotides read TGTGCCAGCACCTCGTTCCTCAAGCGGGGGGCGGTCAAAAACATTCAGTACTTC.

This clone was counted a few times. The chain has TRBV5-1 and TRBJ1-6; D unresolved. Germline CDR1 and CDR2: SGHRS and YFSETQ. Trimming cost V 0 bases and J 4 bases, with 8 bases left between them. The CDR3 has 15 amino acids. The CDR3: CASSLGQNYNSPLHF. The CDR3, as DNA: TGCGCCAGCAGCTTGGGCCAGAATTATAATTCACCCCTCCACTTT.

The chain employs TRBV6-1 and TRBJ1-2, with 10 bases matching TRBD1. This CDR3 region has 15 residues. The trim removed 5 bases at V and 3 bases at J, leaving 6 bases unmatched. Per germline, CDR1 MNHNS and CDR2 SASEGT. Written as DNA, the CDR3 is TGTGCCAGCAGTACCCGACAGGGGGCCGACTATGGCTACACCTTC. It yields the protein CASSTRQGADYGYTF.

The chain employs TRBV5-4 and TRBJ2-3; D is unresolved. The CDR3 has 12 residues. V shed 4 bases and J shed 3 bases, with 6 bases lying between them. In germline, CDR1 is SGHNT, CDR2 YYREEE (reference sequence). CDR3 residues: CASSQQTDTQYF. The CDR3 bases are TGTGCCAGCAGCCAACAGACAGATACGCAGTATTTT.

V is TRBV2 and J is TRBJ2-7; D not resolved. Germline V gives CDR1 SNHLY, CDR2 FYNNEI. The length of the CDR3 is 13 residues. V was cut by 4 bases and J by 7 bases, with 14 bases left in between. CDR3 sequence reads: CASSVYERNEQYV. Here the CDR3 DNA reads TGTGCCAGCAGTGTATATGAGAGGAATGAGCAGTACGTC.

The chain combines TRBV30 with TRBJ2-1, with unresolved D. The V gene's germline CDR1 is GTSNPN and CDR2 SVGIG (reference sequence). V was pared by 0 bases and J by 1 base, with 4 bases between. The CDR3 has 13 amino acids. The CDR3 reads CAWSVRSYNEQFF. CDR3 nucleotide sequence: TGTGCCTGGAGTGTCCGGTCCTACAATGAGCAGTTCTTC.